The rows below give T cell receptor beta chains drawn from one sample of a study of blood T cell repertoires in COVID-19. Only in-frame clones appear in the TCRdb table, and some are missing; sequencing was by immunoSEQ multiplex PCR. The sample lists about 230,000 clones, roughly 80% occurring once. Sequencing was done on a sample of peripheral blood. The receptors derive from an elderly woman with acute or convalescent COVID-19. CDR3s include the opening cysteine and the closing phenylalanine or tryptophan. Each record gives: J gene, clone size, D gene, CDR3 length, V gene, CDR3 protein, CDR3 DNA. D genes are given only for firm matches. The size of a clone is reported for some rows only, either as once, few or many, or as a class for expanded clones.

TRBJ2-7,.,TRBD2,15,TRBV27,CASSLSGGSSHEQYF,TGTGCCAGCAGTTTATCCGGCGGGAGTTCCCACGAGCAGTACTTC
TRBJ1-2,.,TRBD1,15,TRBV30,CASPPWRDRGQGYTF,TGTGCCTCACCACCCTGGCGGGACAGGGGGCAGGGCTACACCTTC
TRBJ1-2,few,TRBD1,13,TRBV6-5,CASSPTGDYGYTF,TGTGCCAGCAGCCCGACAGGGGACTATGGCTACACCTTC
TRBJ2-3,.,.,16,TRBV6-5,CASSYSWPPEGDTQYF,TGTGCCAGCAGTTACTCGTGGCCCCCGGAGGGAGATACGCAGTATTTT
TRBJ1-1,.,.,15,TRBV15,CATSARRGSGTEAFF,TGTGCCACCAGCGCGAGACGGGGGTCGGGAACTGAAGCTTTCTTT
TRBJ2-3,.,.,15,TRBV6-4,CASSVGGAFTDTQYF,TGTGCCAGCAGTGTTGGGGGCGCCTTCACAGATACGCAGTATTTT
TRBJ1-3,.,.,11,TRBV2,CASQGGNTIYF,TGTGCCAGCCAGGGAGGAAACACCATATATTTT
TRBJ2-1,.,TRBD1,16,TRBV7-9,CASSLGTGGSYNEQFF,TGTGCCAGCAGCTTAGGGACAGGGGGCTCCTACAATGAGCAGTTCTTC
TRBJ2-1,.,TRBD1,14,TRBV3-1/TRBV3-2,CAIGTGTGGGEQFF,TGTGCCATCGGGACCGGGACAGGGGGCGGCGAGCAGTTCTTC
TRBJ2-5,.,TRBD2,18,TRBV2,CASSELTSGRGTRETQYF,TGTGCCAGCAGTGAACTAACTAGCGGGAGGGGGACAAGGGAGACCCAGTACTTC
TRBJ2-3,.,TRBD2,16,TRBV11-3,CADRAVAGGCTDTQYF,TGTGCCGACAGAGCGGTAGCGGGGGGGTGCACAGATACGCAGTATTTT
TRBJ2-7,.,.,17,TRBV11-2,CASSFLAPGGAGNEQYF,TGTGCCAGCAGCTTCTTAGCCCCCGGAGGGGCAGGGAACGAGCAGTACTTC
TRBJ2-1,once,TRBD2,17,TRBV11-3,CASSLGLAGGRNNEQFF,TGTGCCAGCAGCTTAGGTCTAGCGGGGGGTCGAAACAATGAGCAGTTCTTC
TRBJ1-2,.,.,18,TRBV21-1,CASSLRDRGPLANYGYTF,TGTGCCAGCAGCTTGCGGGACAGGGGGCCGTTAGCTAACTATGGCTACACCTTC